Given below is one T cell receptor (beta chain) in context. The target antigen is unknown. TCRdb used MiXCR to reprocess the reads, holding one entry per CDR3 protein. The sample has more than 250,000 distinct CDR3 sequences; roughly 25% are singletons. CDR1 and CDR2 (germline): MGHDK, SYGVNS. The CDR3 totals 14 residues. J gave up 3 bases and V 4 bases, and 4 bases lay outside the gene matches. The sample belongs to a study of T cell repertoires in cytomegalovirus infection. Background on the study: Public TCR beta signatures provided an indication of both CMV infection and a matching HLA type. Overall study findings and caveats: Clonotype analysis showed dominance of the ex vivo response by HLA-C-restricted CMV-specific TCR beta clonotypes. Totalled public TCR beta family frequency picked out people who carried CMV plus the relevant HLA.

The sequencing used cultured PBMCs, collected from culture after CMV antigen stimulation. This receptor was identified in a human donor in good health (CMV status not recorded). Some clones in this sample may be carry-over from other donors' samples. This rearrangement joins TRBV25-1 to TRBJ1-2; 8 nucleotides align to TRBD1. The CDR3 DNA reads TGTGCCAGCAGTGTCACAGGGGGTCACTATGGCTACACCTTC. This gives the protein CASSVTGGHYGYTF.